The rows below give T cell receptor beta chains drawn from one sample of a study of monozygotic twins with inflammatory bowel disease. Each CDR3 protein gets one entry in TCRdb, which reprocessed the 5' RACE reads and gives no DNA. The repertoire shows under 200,000 distinct CDR3 sequences; the top ten hold approximately 2.5%. Sequencing used blood. These receptors were obtained from a human donor with ulcerative colitis or Crohn's disease, or a healthy co-twin of an affected twin (not recorded which). Both conserved end residues are part of each CDR3.

len	v_gene	j_gene	CDR3aa
15	TRBV28	TRBJ2-5	CASSYTRGGGETQYF
17	TRBV14	TRBJ2-6	CASSQRTGGTGANVLTF
14	TRBV20-1	TRBJ2-7	CSARVEHSRREQYF
14	TRBV5-1	TRBJ2-7	CASSLAPGPYEQYF
15	TRBV10-3	TRBJ2-1	CAISESRVPYNEQFF
17	TRBV7-6	TRBJ2-1	CASSLSLAGGILHEQFF
13	TRBV29-1	TRBJ1-1	CSAPRESNTEAFF
12	TRBV2	TRBJ1-5	CASSEHERPQHF
13	TRBV7-2	TRBJ1-5	CASGAGAHQPQHF
16	TRBV5-1	TRBJ1-1	CASSWGTGVMDTEAFF
15	TRBV7-3	TRBJ2-2	CASSGWTSGSGELFF
16	TRBV20-1	TRBJ2-3	CSASARGGRATDTQYF
12	TRBV6-6	TRBJ1-5	CAGSTNNQPQHF
20	TRBV30	TRBJ1-2	CAWSGQGVSATPGVNYGYTF
14	TRBV9	TRBJ1-5	CASSVGGLDQPQHF
15	TRBV5-1	TRBJ2-1	CASSSTSGSYNEQFF
14	TRBV4-1	TRBJ2-1	CASSQEGAGREQFF